The T cell receptor beta chain under discussion was sequenced for a study of cytomegalovirus exposure and HLA in healthy donors. Germline V gene sequence: CDR1 MDHEN, CDR2 SYDVKM. J gave up 5 bases and V 8 bases, and 10 bases lay outside the gene matches. The CDR3 has 15 amino acids. Sequencing was performed with immunoSEQ multiplex PCR; in TCRdb, only in-frame clones are kept and a portion is missing. The top ten hold over 6.5% of the sample, which has approximately 44,000 clones, 88% seen once. The sequenced sample was PBMCs. The source is a woman in her thirties in good health and CMV-seronegative. The rearrangement links TRBV28 to TRBJ2-1, with 9 bases lining up with TRBD1. The CDR3 DNA sequence: TGTGCCAGCGGCCTAATACAGGGGGCCGACAATGAGCAGTTCTTC. It specifies CASGLIQGADNEQFF.